This T cell receptor beta chain was recovered during a study of cytomegalovirus exposure and HLA in healthy donors. General observations from the study: In a later analysis, V- and J-gene trimming of beta chains associated with a DCLRE1C missense variant, replicated independently.

CDR1 and CDR2 (germline): SGHAT, FQNNGV. This CDR3 is built from 15 residues. V was pared by 2 bases and J by 4 bases, with 14 bases between. This clone was found a few times. Antigen: not known. The study ran its PCR with 60 Vbeta and 13 Jbeta primers. Assay used: immunoSEQ multiplex PCR; TCRdb lists only in-frame clones, some missing. The sample contains 110,000 to 150,000 clones, 9.7% of which appear only once. The sequenced sample was PBMCs. This TCR was sampled from a man over 45 in good health and CMV-seronegative. This chain connects TRBV11-2 to TRBJ1-2; TRBD1 might be the D (5 bases). DNA for the CDR3: TGTGCCAGCAGCTTAAACCAGGGTGTAGGCTATGGCTACACCTTC. Its translation: CASSLNQGVGYGYTF.